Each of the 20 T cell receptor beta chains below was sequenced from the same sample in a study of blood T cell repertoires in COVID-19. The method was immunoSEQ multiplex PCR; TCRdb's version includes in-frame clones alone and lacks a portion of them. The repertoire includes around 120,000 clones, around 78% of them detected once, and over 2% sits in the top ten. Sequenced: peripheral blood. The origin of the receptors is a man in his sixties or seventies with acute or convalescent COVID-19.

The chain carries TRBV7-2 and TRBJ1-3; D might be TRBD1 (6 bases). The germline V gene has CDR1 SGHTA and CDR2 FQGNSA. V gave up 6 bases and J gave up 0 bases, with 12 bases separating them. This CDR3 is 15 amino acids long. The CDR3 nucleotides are TGTGCCAGCAGGCCCACAGGGATCTCTGGAAACACCATATATTTT. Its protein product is CASRPTGISGNTIYF.

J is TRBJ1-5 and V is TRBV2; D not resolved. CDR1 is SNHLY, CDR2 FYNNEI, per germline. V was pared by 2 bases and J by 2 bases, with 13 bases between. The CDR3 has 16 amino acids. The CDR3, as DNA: TGTGCCAGCAGTGAATATGAGGGTGCGGGCAATCAGCCCCAGCATTTT. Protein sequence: CASSEYEGAGNQPQHF.

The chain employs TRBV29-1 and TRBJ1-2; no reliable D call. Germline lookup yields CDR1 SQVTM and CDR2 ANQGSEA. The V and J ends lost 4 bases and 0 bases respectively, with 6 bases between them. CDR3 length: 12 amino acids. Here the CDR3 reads CSVGGSNYGYTF. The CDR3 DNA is TGCAGCGTTGGAGGGTCTAACTATGGCTACACCTTC.

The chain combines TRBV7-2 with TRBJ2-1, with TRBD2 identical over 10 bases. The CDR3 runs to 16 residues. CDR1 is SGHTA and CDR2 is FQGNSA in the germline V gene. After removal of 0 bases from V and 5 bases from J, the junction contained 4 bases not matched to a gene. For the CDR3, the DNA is TGTGCCAGCAGCTTAGCATTAGCGGGGGGCCACAATGAGCAGTTCTTC. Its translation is CASSLALAGGHNEQFF.

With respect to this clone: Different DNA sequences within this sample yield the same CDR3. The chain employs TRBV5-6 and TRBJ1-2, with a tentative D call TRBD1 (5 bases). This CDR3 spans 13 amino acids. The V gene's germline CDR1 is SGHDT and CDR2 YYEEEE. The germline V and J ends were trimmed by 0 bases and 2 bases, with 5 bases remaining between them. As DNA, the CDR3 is TGTGCCAGCAGCTTGGACAGGAACTATGGCTACACCTTC. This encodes CASSLDRNYGYTF. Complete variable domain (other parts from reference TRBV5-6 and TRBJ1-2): DAGVTQSPTHLIKTRGQQVTLRCSPKSGHDTVSWYQQALGQGPQFIFQYYEEEERQRGNFPDRFSGHQFPNYSSELNVNALLLGDSALYLCASSLDRNYGYTFGSGTRLTVV.

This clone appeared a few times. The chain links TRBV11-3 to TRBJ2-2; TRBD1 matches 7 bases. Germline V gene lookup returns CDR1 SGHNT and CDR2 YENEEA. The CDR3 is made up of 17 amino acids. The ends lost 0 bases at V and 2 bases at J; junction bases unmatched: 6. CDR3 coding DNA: TGTGCCAGCAGCTTAGAGGGGGTAGGGGGCAACACCGGGGAGCTGTTTTTT. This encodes CASSLEGVGGNTGELFF.

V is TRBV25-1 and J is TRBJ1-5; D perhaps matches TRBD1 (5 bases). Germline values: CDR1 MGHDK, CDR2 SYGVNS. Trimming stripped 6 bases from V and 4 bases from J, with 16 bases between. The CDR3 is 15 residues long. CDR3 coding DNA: TGTGCCAGCAGCCCGGGACTGGGCTTTAATCAGCCCCAGCATTTT. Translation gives CASSPGLGFNQPQHF.

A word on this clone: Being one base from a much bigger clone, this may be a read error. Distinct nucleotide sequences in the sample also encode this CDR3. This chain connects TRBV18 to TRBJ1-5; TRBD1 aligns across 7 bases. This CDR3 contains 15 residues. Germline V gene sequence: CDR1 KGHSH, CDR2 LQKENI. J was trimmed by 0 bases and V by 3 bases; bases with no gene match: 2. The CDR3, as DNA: TGTGCCAGCTCACCGGGACAGCATAGCAATCAGCCCCAGCATTTT. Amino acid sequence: CASSPGQHSNQPQHF. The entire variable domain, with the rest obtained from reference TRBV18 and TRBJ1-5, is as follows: NAGVMQNPRHLVRRRGQEARLRCSPMKGHSHVYWYRQLPEEGLKFMVYLQKENIIDESGMPKERFSAEFPKEGPSILRIQQVVRGDSAAYFCASSPGQHSNQPQHFGDGTRLSIL.

The CDR3 here is CASSPRVTGGYGYTF. The CDR3 coding sequence is TGTGCCAGTAGTCCTCGGGTGACAGGGGGATATGGCTACACCTTC. This chain connects TRBV19 to TRBJ1-2, with TRBD1 matching over 9 bases. The CDR3 is made up of 15 amino acids. With V trimmed by 5 bases and J by 5 bases, 9 bases remained unmatched. Germline V gene lookup returns CDR1 LNHDA and CDR2 SQIVND (reference sequence).

The CDR3 spells CASSLMARGGGNEQFF. The CDR3 DNA reads TGTGCCAGCAGCTTAATGGCTCGGGGGGGCGGAAATGAGCAGTTCTTC. The chain links TRBV7-3 to TRBJ2-1, with 8 bases that match TRBD2. CDR1 is SGHTA, CDR2 FQGTGA, per germline. This CDR3 spans 16 amino acids. V shed 1 base, J shed 7 bases, and the junction held 9 bases outside the gene matches.

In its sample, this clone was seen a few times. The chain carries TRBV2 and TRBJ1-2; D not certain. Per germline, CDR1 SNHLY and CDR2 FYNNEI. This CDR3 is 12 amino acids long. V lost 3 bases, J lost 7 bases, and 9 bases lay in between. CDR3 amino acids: CASSDSQFGYTF. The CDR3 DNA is TGTGCCAGCAGTGACAGTCAGTTTGGCTACACCTTC.

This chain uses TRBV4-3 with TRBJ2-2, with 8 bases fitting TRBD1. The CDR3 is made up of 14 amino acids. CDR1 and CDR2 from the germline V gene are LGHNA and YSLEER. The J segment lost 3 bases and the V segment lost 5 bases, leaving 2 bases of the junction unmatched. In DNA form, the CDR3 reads TGCGCCAGCAGCAAGGACAGGGACACCGGGGAGCTGTTTTTT. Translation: CASSKDRDTGELFF.

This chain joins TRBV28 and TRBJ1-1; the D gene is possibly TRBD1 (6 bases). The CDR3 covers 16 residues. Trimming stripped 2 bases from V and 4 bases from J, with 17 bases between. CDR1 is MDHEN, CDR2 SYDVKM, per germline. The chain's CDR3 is CASSLGVGGPGTEAFF. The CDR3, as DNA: TGTGCCAGCAGTTTAGGGGTAGGGGGACCGGGCACTGAAGCTTTCTTT.

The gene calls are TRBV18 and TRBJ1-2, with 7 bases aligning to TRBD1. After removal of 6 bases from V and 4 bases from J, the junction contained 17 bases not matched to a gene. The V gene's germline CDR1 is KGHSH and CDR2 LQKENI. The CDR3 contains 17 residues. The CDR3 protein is CASSRSGTALMSYGYTF. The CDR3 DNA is TGTGCCAGCTCGCGCTCCGGGACAGCTTTAATGAGCTATGGCTACACCTTC.

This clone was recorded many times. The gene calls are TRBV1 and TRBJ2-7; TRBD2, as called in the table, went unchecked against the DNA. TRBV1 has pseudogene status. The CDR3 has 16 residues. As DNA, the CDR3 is TGCACCAGCAGCCTGCCCTCGGGACTGCCCAGGGACGAGCAGTACTTC. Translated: CTSSLPSGLPRDEQYF.

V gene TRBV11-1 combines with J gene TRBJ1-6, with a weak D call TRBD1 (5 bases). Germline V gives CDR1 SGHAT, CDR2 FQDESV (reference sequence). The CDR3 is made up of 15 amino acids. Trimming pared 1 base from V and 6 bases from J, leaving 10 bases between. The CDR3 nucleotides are TGTGCCAGCAGCTTAGACGGGGGTACTAATTCACCCCTCCACTTT. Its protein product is CASSLDGGTNSPLHF.

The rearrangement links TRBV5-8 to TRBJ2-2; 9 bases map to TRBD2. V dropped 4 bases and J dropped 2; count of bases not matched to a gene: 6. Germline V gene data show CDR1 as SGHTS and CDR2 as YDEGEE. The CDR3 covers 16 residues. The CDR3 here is CASSLLAGTNTGELFF. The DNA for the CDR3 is TGTGCCAGCAGCCTCCTAGCGGGGACCAACACCGGGGAGCTGTTTTTT.

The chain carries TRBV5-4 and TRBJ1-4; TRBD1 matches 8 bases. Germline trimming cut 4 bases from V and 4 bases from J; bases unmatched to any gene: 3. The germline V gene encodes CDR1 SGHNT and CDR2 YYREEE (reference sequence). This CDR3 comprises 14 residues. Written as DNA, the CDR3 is TGTGCCAGCAGCCCTGACAGGGGTAATGAAAAACTGTTTTTT. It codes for CASSPDRGNEKLFF.

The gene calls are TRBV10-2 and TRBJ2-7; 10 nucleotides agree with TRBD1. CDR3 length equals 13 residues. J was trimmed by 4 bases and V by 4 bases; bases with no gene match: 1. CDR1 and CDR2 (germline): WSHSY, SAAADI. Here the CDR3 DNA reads TGCGCCAGCAGTGGACAGGGGGCGTACGAGCAGTACTTC. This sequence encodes CASSGQGAYEQYF.

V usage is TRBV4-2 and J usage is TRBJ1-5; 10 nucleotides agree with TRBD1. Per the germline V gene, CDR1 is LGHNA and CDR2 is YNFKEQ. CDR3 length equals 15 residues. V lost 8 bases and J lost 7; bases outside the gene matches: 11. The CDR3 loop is CASARETGGGQPQHF. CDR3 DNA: TGTGCCAGCGCAAGGGAGACAGGGGGCGGACAGCCCCAGCATTTT.